The sequence of this T cell receptor (beta chain) was determined in a study of OX40 agonist ivuxolimab in advanced cancers. The repertoire was sequenced with immunoSEQ multiplex PCR; TCRdb's copy has only in-frame clones and lacks some. This sample has around 62,000 clones, with 70% to 85% found just once. This clonotype was obtained from an adult with an advanced solid tumor such as melanoma, head and neck, liver or kidney cancer. The specimen was CD4+ or CD8+ T cells sorted from blood, collected in a trial of the OX40 agonist ivuxolimab.

The CDR3 DNA reads TGTGCCATCAGTGATAAGACAGGCACAGATACGCAGTATTTT. Its protein is CAISDKTGTDTQYF. The chain carries TRBV10-3 and TRBJ2-3, with a tentative D call TRBD1 (5 bases). Germline loops: CDR1 ENHRY, CDR2 SYGVKD. This CDR3 comprises 14 residues. Trimming took 3 bases from V and 1 from J, leaving 8 bases between them.